Given below is one T cell receptor (beta chain) in context. Its cognate antigen has yet to be identified. No clone much larger than this one lies a single base away; base qualities are absent. All of the isolated RNA was reverse transcribed with the High Capacity cDNA Reverse Transcription Kit, so expressed TCRB transcripts were sequenced. Deep immunoSEQ sequencing was applied to naive, central memory and regulatory T cell samples, giving an average of about 3.4 million total reads per sample. Sorted cells were lysed in RLT buffer, and RNA was extracted using DNase-treated RNeasy Micro or Mini kits according to cell number. Each cell subset was processed on its own to prevent cross-contamination, while patient and healthy donor samples were processed together. The immunoSEQ multiplex PCR was used to amplify TCRB sequences from cDNA, generating 87-bp fragments that spanned the CDR3 region. The amplicons were sequenced using the Illumina HiSeq platform. In the paper's pipeline: PCR bias was corrected computationally using synthetic template baselines, and reads within Hamming distance 2 were collapsed, with unmergeable singletons discarded. Reads were aligned against IMGT so that V, D and J genes, CDR3 length and insertions or deletions at six rearrangement sites could be assigned. Within each subset, clonotype counts were normalized to the number of sorted cells before true diversity and Gini coefficients were calculated with the tcR R package. Repertoire sharing was quantified using the overlap coefficient calculated on TCRB nucleotide sequences. Here the immuneACCESS table is served through TCRdb, limited to in-frame sequences with V and J called. Missing clones are a known gap in these copies; in checked studies unresolved V genes cover under half, and the rest lacks a known reason. That table furnishes V, J and clone size, whereas the DNA furnished D and trimming. This sample gives about 160,000 clones in total; 8% to 8.5% of them show up just once. Around 0.5% of the sample is in the top ten clones.

A single peripheral blood draw of approximately 120 mL on average was collected from each donor into heparinised tubes. Using a panel that included CD45RO, CCR7, CD25, CD127, CD95 and CD27, naive, central memory, regulatory and stem cell-like memory CD4+ T cells were sorted on a BD FACSAria II. Every sorted population had a purity above 95%. Right away, PBMCs were isolated by Lymphoprep density gradient centrifugation and were stained directly, with no culture step. To minimize batch effects, samples were stained and sorted in pairs, one healthy donor with one patient per experiment. This specimen belongs to a study of beta chain features in type 1 diabetes (dated 2018 in TCRdb). Notes on the research overall: Mean age, gender distribution, total cell number and subset yield were not different between patients and healthy donors. A total of 90 million to 130 million sorted cells were examined across all samples, and a strong correlation was observed between cell number per subset and RNA yield. The study compared TCRB repertoires of sorted circulating CD4+ T cell subsets between recently diagnosed type 1 diabetes patients and matched healthy donors. Naive and central memory subsets were obtained from all 30 or so donors, but regulatory and stem cell-like memory subsets were isolated from only 8 patients and roughly 8 healthy donors. The study at large found these results: Naive, central memory and regulatory TCRB repertoires appeared more similar among patients than among healthy donors. Because cDNA was sequenced instead of genomic DNA, activated cells with high expression could be over-represented, although the groups did not differ in activation or CD3 levels. Shorter templates might be favored by PCR, yet because patient and control samples were amplified and corrected together, any such skew would affect both groups equally. Type 1 diabetes patients showed a moderate but significant shortening of TCRB CDR3 length in all four CD4+ subsets. Patients with type 1 diabetes made fewer insertions and deleted more nucleotides at VDJ recombination sites, implying thymic rearrangement abnormalities. Because the HLA sub-analyses included only small numbers of individuals, any influence of HLA type on TCRB rearrangement was left unresolved.

Trimming removed 0 bases from V and 3 bases from J; the gene matches leave 5 bases unexplained. Counted from cysteine to phenylalanine, this CDR3 has 16 amino acids. CDR3 DNA is the only sequence kept; it has 48 bases, read in frame from the first base. The germline V gene encodes CDR1 SGHDN and CDR2 FVKESK. In this chain, TRBV14 is recombined with TRBJ2-3, and 8 junctional nucleotides match TRBD1. The origin of this receptor is a woman aged 18 to 35 with type 1 diabetes. The specimen sequenced was central memory CD4+ T cells from blood. This receptor carries the CDR3 CASSQETGVITDTQYF. The DNA sequence reads TGTGCCAGCAGCCAAGAGACAGGGGTAATTACAGATACGCAGTATTTT.